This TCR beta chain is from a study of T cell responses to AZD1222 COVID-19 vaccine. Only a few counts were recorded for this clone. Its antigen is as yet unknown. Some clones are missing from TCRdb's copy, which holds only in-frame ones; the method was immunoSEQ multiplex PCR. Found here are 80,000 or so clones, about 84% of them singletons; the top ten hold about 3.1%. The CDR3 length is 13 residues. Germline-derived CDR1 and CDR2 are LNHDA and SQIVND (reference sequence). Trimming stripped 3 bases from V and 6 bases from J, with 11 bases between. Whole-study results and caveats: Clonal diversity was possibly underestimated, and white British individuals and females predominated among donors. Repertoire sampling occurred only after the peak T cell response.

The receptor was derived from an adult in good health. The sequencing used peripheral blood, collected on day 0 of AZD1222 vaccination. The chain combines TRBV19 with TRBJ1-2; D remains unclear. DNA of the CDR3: TGTGCCAGTAGTATCCGGGATTCCCATGGCTACACCTTC. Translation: CASSIRDSHGYTF.